Presented here are 9 T cell receptor beta chains from one specimen sequenced in a study of T-cell reconstitution after alpha-beta-depleted transplantation in children. TCRbeta library preparation incorporated unique molecular identifiers. A single record per CDR3 protein comes from TCRdb applying MiXCR to the PCR reads. This sample has some 300,000 distinct CDR3 sequences, with about 9.5% found just once. This specimen consisted of PBMCs, obtained before TCRalphabeta/CD19-depleted stem cell transplant. All receptors come from a boy younger than two with acute myeloid leukemia, due to receive a stem cell transplant.

Many counts were recorded for this clonotype. This rearrangement joins TRBV29-1 to TRBJ2-6; 9 bases align to TRBD1. This CDR3 contains 18 residues. The germline CDR1 and CDR2 sequences are SQVTM and ANQGSEA. J was trimmed by 1 base and V by 1 base; bases with no gene match: 8. Here the CDR3 DNA reads TGCAGCGTTGAAGGGGTTGGGACAGGGTTTTCTGGGGCCAACGTCCTGACTTTC. Its protein is CSVEGVGTGFSGANVLTF.

This clonotype was detected ten times or more. This CDR3 reads CASSSKSRDSYEQYF. The CDR3 region has the DNA TGTGCCAGCAGTTCCAAAAGCCGGGACTCCTACGAGCAGTACTTC. The gene calls are TRBV6-5 and TRBJ2-7; D is possibly TRBD2 (5 bases). The V gene's germline CDR1 is MNHEY and CDR2 SVGAGI. This CDR3 is 15 amino acids long. V was cut by 4 bases and J by 0 bases, with 13 bases left in between.

This clonotype occurred many times. Sequence at one end of the junction differs from germline and may be a read error. This sequence joins TRBV7-2 and TRBJ1-2, with 7 bases aligning to TRBD1. The length of the CDR3 is 14 residues. In germline, CDR1 is SGHTA, CDR2 FQGNSA. The CDR3 DNA sequence: TGTGCCAGCAGCTTAGAAGGGGGACAGCGAAAGGTTCCCTTC. Translating it yields CASSLEGGQRKVPF.

This clonotype was seen at least ten times. The V gene is TRBV12-3 or TRBV12-4, the J gene TRBJ2-5; no definite D call. CDR3 length: 13 residues. V was pared by 6 bases and J by 3 bases, with 11 bases between. The CDR3 spells CASRVAGKETQYF. The CDR3 DNA is TGTGCCAGCAGGGTGGCCGGTAAAGAGACCCAGTACTTC.

This clonotype was found many times. V is TRBV21-1 and J is TRBJ1-5. TRBV21-1 is given as a pseudogene. The CDR3 is made up of 12 amino acids. CDR3 residues: CASSITDQPQHF. The CDR3 DNA reads as TGTGCCAGCAGCATCACAGATCAGCCCCAGCATTTT.

The table lists this clonotype with a few counts. The V and J genes are TRBV12-3 or TRBV12-4 and TRBJ1-4; D gene uncertain. The V end was cut by 5 bases, the J end by 8 bases, with 3 bases between. The CDR3 covers 10 residues. The CDR3 spells CASSGEKLFF. The CDR3 bases are TGTGCCAGCAGTGGCGAAAAACTGTTTTTT.

This clonotype was seen repeatedly, ten times or more. The chain is built from TRBV5-8 and TRBJ2-5; 7 nucleotides line up with TRBD2. The CDR3 contains 13 residues. Losses at the gene ends were 4 bases for V and 5 bases for J; bases not matched to a gene: 5. Germline loops: CDR1 SGHTS, CDR2 YDEGEE. The CDR3 reads CASSPGRIETQYF. The CDR3, as DNA: TGTGCCAGCAGCCCCGGGAGGATCGAGACCCAGTACTTC.

This clonotype was picked up many times. One end of the junction is discordant with germline, which a read error may explain. The chain couples TRBV5-1 to TRBJ2-5; 9 bases align to TRBD1. Germline CDR1 and CDR2: SGHRS and YFSETQ. This CDR3 is built from 13 residues. The CDR3 nucleotides read TGTGCCAGCAGCCTGGGGACAGGGGAGACCCAGTACTTC. As protein: CASSLGTGETQYF.

This clonotype was counted at least ten times. J is TRBJ2-5 and V is TRBV10-3, with TRBD1 matching 8 bases. V trimming: 6 bases; J trimming: 0 bases; junction bases outside the gene matches: 9. Looked up from germline, CDR1 is ENHRY and CDR2 is SYGVKD. The CDR3 has 16 amino acids. CDR3 region: CAIRNPGQEYQETQYF. CDR3 bases: TGTGCCATCAGGAATCCGGGACAGGAGTACCAAGAGACCCAGTACTTC.